The rows below give T cell receptor beta chains drawn from one sample of a study of beta chain features in type 1 diabetes. TCRdb's copy holds only in-frame clones and misses some; the assay was immunoSEQ multiplex PCR. This sample has roughly 330,000 clones, with more than 9.5% found just once. Sequenced: naive CD4+ T cells from blood. All receptors derive from a woman aged 25 to 39 in good health. The CDR3 runs from the conserved cysteine through the conserved F or W. D genes are given only for firm matches. For some rows the clone size is stated as once, few or many, or as a class when expanded; others skip it.

v_call: TRBV5-4; clone_size: few; d_call: .; j_call: TRBJ1-1; cdr3_nt: TGTGCCATTTCGGACAGATTGAACACTGAAGCTTTCTTT; cdr3_aa: CAISDRLNTEAFF
v_call: TRBV4-3; clone_size: few; d_call: .; j_call: TRBJ2-3; cdr3_nt: TGCGCCAGCAGCCCCACCCTTAGCGGGACAGGGGATACGCAGTATTTT; cdr3_aa: CASSPTLSGTGDTQYF
v_call: TRBV28; clone_size: few; d_call: .; j_call: TRBJ1-5; cdr3_nt: TGTGCCAGCAGTTTACGGGGAGGCGGACTCAATCAGCCCCAGCATTTT; cdr3_aa: CASSLRGGGLNQPQHF
v_call: TRBV7-9; clone_size: many; d_call: TRBD1; j_call: TRBJ2-3; cdr3_nt: TGTGCCAGCAGCTTGACAGGGGCCTATGGCACAGATACGCAGTATTTT; cdr3_aa: CASSLTGAYGTDTQYF
v_call: TRBV7-9; clone_size: .; d_call: TRBD2; j_call: TRBJ2-1; cdr3_nt: TGTGCCAGCAGCTTAGGCGTGGGACTAGGGAATGAGCAGTTCTTC; cdr3_aa: CASSLGVGLGNEQFF
v_call: TRBV4-2; clone_size: .; d_call: .; j_call: TRBJ2-5; cdr3_nt: TGTGCCAGCAGCCAAGATAGAGAGACCCAGTACTTC; cdr3_aa: CASSQDRETQYF
v_call: TRBV2; clone_size: .; d_call: .; j_call: TRBJ2-3; cdr3_nt: TGTGCCAGCTCGAGGGGGACAGATACGCAGTATTTT; cdr3_aa: CASSRGTDTQYF
v_call: TRBV7-3; clone_size: few; d_call: .; j_call: TRBJ2-1; cdr3_nt: TGTGCCAGCAGCTCAACCCCTGGAGGTGAGCAGTTCTTC; cdr3_aa: CASSSTPGGEQFF
v_call: TRBV10-3; clone_size: few; d_call: .; j_call: TRBJ1-3; cdr3_nt: TGTGCCATCAGTGGGGGGGTCTCTGGAAACACCATATATTTT; cdr3_aa: CAISGGVSGNTIYF
v_call: TRBV2; clone_size: .; d_call: TRBD1; j_call: TRBJ1-5; cdr3_nt: TGTGCCATACAGGGGGCTAGCAATCAGCCCCAGCATTTT; cdr3_aa: CAIQGASNQPQHF
v_call: TRBV4-3; clone_size: .; d_call: TRBD2; j_call: TRBJ2-1; cdr3_nt: TGCGCCAGCAGCCAAGACCCCGGGACTAGGGACAATGAGCAGTTCTTC; cdr3_aa: CASSQDPGTRDNEQFF
v_call: TRBV2; clone_size: .; d_call: .; j_call: TRBJ1-2; cdr3_nt: TGTGCCAGCAGTGAATTTGGGGCCGGCGACTATGGCTACACCTTC; cdr3_aa: CASSEFGAGDYGYTF
v_call: TRBV1; clone_size: few; d_call: .; j_call: TRBJ2-3; cdr3_nt: TGCACCAGCAGCCAAGATCACCGCTACGGGGTAGCGGGAAAGACAGATACGCAGTATTTT; cdr3_aa: CTSSQDHRYGVAGKTDTQYF
v_call: TRBV5-6; clone_size: .; d_call: .; j_call: TRBJ2-6; cdr3_nt: TGTGCCAGCAGCGGGAGGGGGTTTTCTGCCAACGTCCTGACTTTC; cdr3_aa: CASSGRGFSANVLTF
v_call: TRBV18; clone_size: few; d_call: TRBD1; j_call: TRBJ2-1; cdr3_nt: TGTGCCAGCTCACCGAGTGGGACAGGGTATACCAATGAGCAGTTCTTC; cdr3_aa: CASSPSGTGYTNEQFF
v_call: TRBV5-4; clone_size: .; d_call: .; j_call: TRBJ2-3; cdr3_nt: TGCGCCAGCAGCCGGACAGCAGCCTCCACAGATACGCAGTATTTT; cdr3_aa: CASSRTAASTDTQYF
v_call: TRBV5-1; clone_size: few; d_call: .; j_call: TRBJ2-5; cdr3_nt: TGCGCCAGCAGCTTGGGAACAGGACAAGAGACCCAGTACTTC; cdr3_aa: CASSLGTGQETQYF
v_call: TRBV5-1; clone_size: few; d_call: .; j_call: TRBJ2-4; cdr3_nt: TGCGCCAGCAGCTTGGTGACAGCTCTAGCCAAAAACATTCAGTACTTC; cdr3_aa: CASSLVTALAKNIQYF
v_call: TRBV21-1; clone_size: .; d_call: .; j_call: TRBJ2-7; cdr3_nt: TGTGCCAGCAGCCGGACAGCCTCCTACGAGCAGTACTTC; cdr3_aa: CASSRTASYEQYF
v_call: TRBV11-2; clone_size: few; d_call: TRBD1; j_call: TRBJ2-1; cdr3_nt: TGTGCCAGCAGCTTGCGGGGACAGGGATACAATGAGCAGTTCTTC; cdr3_aa: CASSLRGQGYNEQFF
v_call: TRBV9; clone_size: few; d_call: TRBD2; j_call: TRBJ2-2; cdr3_nt: TGTGCCAGCAGCGTAGGTCAGCGGGAGTACACCGGGGAGCTGTTTTTT; cdr3_aa: CASSVGQREYTGELFF
v_call: TRBV27; clone_size: few; d_call: TRBD1; j_call: TRBJ2-7; cdr3_nt: TGTGCCAGCAGTTCGGAACAGGGGGACTCCTACGAGCAGTACTTC; cdr3_aa: CASSSEQGDSYEQYF
v_call: TRBV28; clone_size: .; d_call: TRBD1; j_call: TRBJ1-5; cdr3_nt: TGTGCCAGCAGCCCATTGGACAGGACCCTAAGCAATCAGCCCCAGCATTTT; cdr3_aa: CASSPLDRTLSNQPQHF
v_call: TRBV10-3; clone_size: .; d_call: TRBD2; j_call: TRBJ2-1; cdr3_nt: TGTGCCATCAGCAAAGGGACTAGCATCGATGAGCAGTTCTTC; cdr3_aa: CAISKGTSIDEQFF
v_call: TRBV29-1; clone_size: few; d_call: .; j_call: TRBJ2-3; cdr3_nt: TGCAGCGTTGAAGATTTCGGGGGAGCGGGAGATACGCAGTATTTT; cdr3_aa: CSVEDFGGAGDTQYF
v_call: TRBV5-1; clone_size: few; d_call: TRBD2; j_call: TRBJ2-1; cdr3_nt: TGCGCCAGCAGCTTGACCCTAGCGGGAGGGGGTGAGCAGTTCTTC; cdr3_aa: CASSLTLAGGGEQFF
v_call: TRBV4-2; clone_size: .; d_call: TRBD2; j_call: TRBJ2-4; cdr3_nt: TGTGCCAGCAGCCAAGATCTAGCGGGAGGGATGGTCAAAAACATTCAGTACTTC; cdr3_aa: CASSQDLAGGMVKNIQYF
v_call: TRBV7-2; clone_size: .; d_call: TRBD1; j_call: TRBJ1-1; cdr3_nt: TGTGCCAGCAGCCCTCAGGGGGACACTGAAGCTTTCTTT; cdr3_aa: CASSPQGDTEAFF
v_call: TRBV7-2; clone_size: .; d_call: .; j_call: TRBJ2-5; cdr3_nt: TGTGCCAGCCGCCGGGCAGGGTACCAAGAGACCCAGTACTTC; cdr3_aa: CASRRAGYQETQYF
v_call: TRBV7-8; clone_size: .; d_call: TRBD2; j_call: TRBJ2-5; cdr3_nt: TGTGCCAGCAGCTTTCCCGGGCTAGCGGCACAAGAGACCCAGTACTTC; cdr3_aa: CASSFPGLAAQETQYF
v_call: TRBV6-5; clone_size: .; d_call: .; j_call: TRBJ1-2; cdr3_nt: TGTGCCAGCAGTTACGTGGGAGCTGCACATGGCTACACCTTC; cdr3_aa: CASSYVGAAHGYTF
v_call: TRBV29-1; clone_size: few; d_call: .; j_call: TRBJ2-7; cdr3_nt: TGCAGCGTTCTCGTACGAAGACAGCCGCTACTTGAGCAGTACTTC; cdr3_aa: CSVLVRRQPLLEQYF
v_call: TRBV15; clone_size: few; d_call: TRBD2; j_call: TRBJ2-7; cdr3_nt: TGTGCCACCAGCGAATCCGGGACTAGCTTCAGGCAGTACTTC; cdr3_aa: CATSESGTSFRQYF
v_call: TRBV6-6; clone_size: few; d_call: TRBD2; j_call: TRBJ2-4; cdr3_nt: TGTGCCAGCAGTCGACTAGCTCCCAAAAACATTCAGTACTTC; cdr3_aa: CASSRLAPKNIQYF
v_call: TRBV7-6; clone_size: .; d_call: TRBD1; j_call: TRBJ1-4; cdr3_nt: TGTGCCAGCAGCCAGACAGGGGGAACCAATAATGAAAAACTGTTTTTT; cdr3_aa: CASSQTGGTNNEKLFF
v_call: TRBV27; clone_size: few; d_call: .; j_call: TRBJ2-3; cdr3_nt: TGTGCCAGCAGTTTATGGGCAGGGATTTCAGATACGCAGTATTTT; cdr3_aa: CASSLWAGISDTQYF
v_call: TRBV6-6; clone_size: few; d_call: TRBD2; j_call: TRBJ2-7; cdr3_nt: TGTGCCAGCAGTCCTCGGCGGCGGGAGGTGGCCTACGAGCAGTACTTC; cdr3_aa: CASSPRRREVAYEQYF